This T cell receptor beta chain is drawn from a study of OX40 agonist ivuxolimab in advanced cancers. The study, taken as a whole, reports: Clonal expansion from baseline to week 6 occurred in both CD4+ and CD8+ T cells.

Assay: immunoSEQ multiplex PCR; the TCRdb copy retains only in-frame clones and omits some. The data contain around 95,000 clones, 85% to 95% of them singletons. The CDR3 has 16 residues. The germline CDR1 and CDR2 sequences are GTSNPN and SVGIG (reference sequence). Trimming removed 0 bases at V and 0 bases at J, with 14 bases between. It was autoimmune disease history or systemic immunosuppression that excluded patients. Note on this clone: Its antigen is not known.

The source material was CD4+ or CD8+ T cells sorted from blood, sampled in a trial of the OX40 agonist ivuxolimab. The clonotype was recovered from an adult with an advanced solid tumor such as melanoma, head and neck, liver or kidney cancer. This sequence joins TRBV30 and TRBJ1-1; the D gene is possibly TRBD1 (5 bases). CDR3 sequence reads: CAWSVSRVIMNTEAFF. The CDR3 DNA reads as TGTGCCTGGAGTGTGTCCAGGGTAATCATGAACACTGAAGCTTTCTTT.